Shown below are 15 T cell receptor beta chains from a single sample sequenced in a study of cytomegalovirus exposure and HLA in healthy donors. The study ran its PCR with 60 Vbeta and 13 Jbeta primers. Sequenced by immunoSEQ multiplex PCR; TCRdb stores in-frame clones only, minus some. Of some 20,000 clones in the sample, 75% were seen once. Sample: PBMCs. Every receptor here comes from a man younger than 35 in good health and CMV-seronegative.

The genes are TRBV29-1 and TRBJ1-1; D possibly corresponds to TRBD1 (6 bases). V lost 4 bases and J 0 bases, leaving 6 bases between the germline ends. The CDR3 runs 12 residues. Germline V CDR1 and CDR2: SQVTM, ANQGSEA. This CDR3 reads CSVGTVNTEAFF. The CDR3, as DNA: TGCAGCGTTGGGACAGTGAACACTGAAGCTTTCTTT.

This chain links TRBV29-1 with TRBJ2-7, with TRBD1 identical over 8 bases. V shed 6 bases and J 4 bases; nucleotides not matched to a gene: 8. Germline V lookup: CDR1 SQVTM, CDR2 ANQGSEA. There are 13 residues in the CDR3. The CDR3 here is CSVPGTGQYEQYF. The CDR3 DNA sequence: TGCAGCGTCCCCGGGACAGGTCAATACGAGCAGTACTTC.

This chain uses TRBV29-1 with TRBJ2-7; TRBD2 matches at 8 bases. V dropped 5 bases and J dropped 5; count of bases not matched to a gene: 5. Germline CDR1 is SQVTM and CDR2 is ANQGSEA. There are 12 residues in the CDR3. CDR3 coding DNA: TGCAGCGTTCGCCGGGAGGGCCACGAGCAGTACTTC. This gives the protein CSVRREGHEQYF.

The chain carries TRBV30 and TRBJ2-3; TRBD2 agrees at 11 bases. Germline V gene sequence: CDR1 GTSNPN, CDR2 SVGIG (reference sequence). This CDR3 is built from 15 residues. With V trimmed by 1 base and J by 6 bases, 6 bases remained unmatched. The CDR3 here is CAWSDSGGALDTQYF. CDR3 nucleotides: TGTGCCTGGAGTGATAGCGGGGGGGCCCTTGATACGCAGTATTTT.

The DNA for the CDR3 is TGCAGCGTGGAGGACAGGGGATTCGGCGAGACCCAGTACTTC. This translates into CSVEDRGFGETQYF. The genes are TRBV29-1 and TRBJ2-5, with 9 nucleotides matching TRBD1. The V and J ends lost 6 bases and 5 bases, in that order; junction bases with no gene match: 10. This CDR3 region has 14 residues. The germline gives CDR1 SQVTM, CDR2 ANQGSEA.

V usage is TRBV30 and J usage is TRBJ1-6, with no clear D. This CDR3 region has 15 residues. The V and J ends lost 2 bases and 0 bases respectively, with 8 bases between them. Germline V CDR1 and CDR2: GTSNPN, SVGIG (reference sequence). Written as DNA, the CDR3 is TGTGCCTGGAGTACGGGGAGCTCCTATAATTCACCCCTCCACTTT. Protein: CAWSTGSSYNSPLHF.

This clone was observed once. V gene TRBV4-3 combines with J gene TRBJ2-2; D remains unclear. The germline V gene encodes CDR1 LGHNA and CDR2 YSLEER. This CDR3 has 15 amino acids. V lost 2 bases and J 0 bases, leaving 7 bases between the germline ends. CDR3 DNA sequence: TGCGCCAGCAGCCAATTGGGCACGAACACCGGGGAGCTGTTTTTT. Its translation is CASSQLGTNTGELFF.

This clone came up once. Other DNA sequences in the sample encode the same CDR3. This chain connects TRBV29-1 to TRBJ1-1; D is uncertain. The V gene's germline CDR1 is SQVTM and CDR2 ANQGSEA. Trimming cost V 5 bases and J 1 base, with 2 bases left between them. The CDR3 contains 10 residues. The CDR3 DNA follows: TGCAGCGTTCGGAACACTGAAGCTTTCTTT. Residues: CSVRNTEAFF.

This chain connects TRBV29-1 to TRBJ2-2; no firm D call. Germline CDR1 and CDR2: SQVTM and ANQGSEA. This CDR3 is built from 16 residues. The V and J ends lost 6 bases and 0 bases respectively, with 17 bases between them. The CDR3 spells CSVTLRPKPNTGELFF. CDR3 DNA sequence: TGCAGCGTGACTTTACGCCCAAAGCCGAACACCGGGGAGCTGTTTTTT.

The CDR3 DNA reads as TGCGCCAGCAGCTTGGGCAGGGGGAACACTGAAGCTTTCTTT. It encodes CASSLGRGNTEAFF. This sequence joins TRBV5-1 and TRBJ1-1; D is perhaps TRBD1 (6 bases). Germline loops: CDR1 SGHRS, CDR2 YFSETQ. This CDR3 is built from 14 residues. V was trimmed by 0 bases and J by 1 base, leaving 7 bases between them.

The chain uses TRBV5-1 and TRBJ2-3; D is possibly TRBD1 (5 bases). The V gene lost 1 base and the J gene lost 3 bases, with 15 bases spanning the gap. The CDR3 loop spans 16 amino acids. Germline CDR1 SGHRS, CDR2 YFSETQ. The CDR3 spells CASSLRIQGGTDTQYF. The CDR3 DNA reads TGCGCCAGCAGCTTGCGGATCCAGGGTGGGACAGATACGCAGTATTTT.

J is TRBJ2-5 and V is TRBV7-2; 8 bases are a match to TRBD1. The CDR3 has 14 residues. The germline gives CDR1 SGHTA, CDR2 FQGNSA. V lost 3 bases, J lost 6 bases, and 6 bases stayed unmatched. CDR3 sequence reads: CASSFGQGRKTQYF. The CDR3 nucleotides are TGTGCCAGCAGCTTCGGACAGGGTCGGAAGACCCAGTACTTC.

The rearrangement joins TRBV6-4 to TRBJ1-5; D perhaps matches TRBD1 (6 bases). Germline V lookup: CDR1 MRHNA, CDR2 SNTAGT. V dropped 9 bases and J dropped 5 bases, with 23 bases sitting between them. The CDR3 runs 16 residues. The CDR3 DNA is TGTGCCAGGGCCCACCACCAGGGGATGGGATATCAGCCCCAGCATTTT. Its translation is CARAHHQGMGYQPQHF.

V usage is TRBV6-5 and J usage is TRBJ1-2, with 7 bases matching TRBD1. The CDR3 is 14 amino acids. Germline CDR1 is MNHEY and CDR2 is SVGAGI. J lost 4 bases, V lost 5 bases, and 7 bases had no gene match. CDR3 nucleotides: TGTGCCAGCAGTACCGACAGGGCGGCCTATGGCTACACCTTC. Its translation: CASSTDRAAYGYTF.

The V call is TRBV11-2, the J call TRBJ1-1; tentative D call: TRBD1 (5 bases). The CDR3 length is 16 residues. Trimming took 5 bases from V and 0 from J, leaving 16 bases between them. Per the germline V gene, CDR1 is SGHAT and CDR2 is FQNNGV. The CDR3, as DNA: TGTGCCAGCAGCCTGGGGGAGGTGAACCTGAACACTGAAGCTTTCTTT. Its translation: CASSLGEVNLNTEAFF.